The text below deals with one T cell receptor (beta chain). Antigen: not known. These data originate in a study of post-analysis software for immune sequencing data. Whole-study context: Included courses were relapsing-remitting and secondary progressive multiple sclerosis; progressive-relapsing multiple sclerosis was also included. General study findings and limits: In patients, about 5 TRBV segments were more frequent than in controls, with TRBV5-6, TRBV5-1 and TRBV20-1 among them.

Unique molecular identifiers were present in the TCR beta cDNA libraries. With about 0.85 to 10 million T cells as the source, roughly 0.5 million cDNA molecules resulted. A single record per CDR3 protein comes from TCRdb applying MiXCR to the PCR reads. Here the sample spans around 710,000 distinct CDR3 sequences, 46% being singletons. Trimming took off 1 base at V and 9 bases at J, with 18 bases between the two ends. The CDR3 loop spans 14 amino acids. Germline loops: CDR1 DFQATT, CDR2 SNEGSKA (reference sequence). V gene TRBV20-1 combines with J gene TRBJ2-5, with D possibly being TRBD1 or TRBD2 (5 bases each). The sequence derives from a girl aged 5-17 years with multiple sclerosis. The specimen was blood. The CDR3 reads CSARVGTGSEAQYF. The CDR3 DNA is TGCAGTGCTAGAGTTGGGACCGGATCCGAGGCCCAGTACTTC.